The table lists the clone carrying this T cell receptor beta chain with a few counts. These data come from a study of early T cells in non-severe SARS-CoV-2 infection. The germline gives CDR1 ENHRY, CDR2 SYGVKD. V was shortened by 6 bases and J by 0 bases, with 11 bases between the two germline ends. The CDR3 sequence is 14 residues long. TCRdb re-analysed the 5' RACE reads in MiXCR, keeping a single row per CDR3 protein. This table holds 45,000 to 55,000 distinct CDR3 sequences, roughly 9.8% found once. Sequenced material: whole blood. The sequence came from an adult who was a healthcare worker with PCR-confirmed SARS-CoV-2 infection or an uninfected control (not recorded which). The rearrangement joins TRBV10-3 to TRBJ1-1, with a tentative D call TRBD1 (6 bases). CDR3 in DNA: TGTGCCATCAGCGACAGGACCATGAACACTGAAGCTTTCTTT. It encodes CAISDRTMNTEAFF.